The rows below give T cell receptor beta chains drawn from one sample of a study of low-dose radiotherapy and immunotherapy resistance in tumors. MiXCR was run by TCRdb on the reads, yielding one entry per CDR3 protein. The table records 65,000 to 95,000 distinct CDR3 sequences, about 17% of them present only once. The sample in question was PBMCs, obtained after low-dose radiotherapy plus immunotherapy. The receptors here all came from a male donor with prostate cancer. The CDR3 runs from the conserved cysteine through the conserved F or W.

cdr3_aa | v_call
CASSFHREEQFF | TRBV7-2
CSANNHDRGNTEAFF | TRBV20-1
CASNNQGFFEEQYF | TRBV6-6
CASGQTMGYTF | TRBV2
CASSRGDWQNTGELFF | TRBV4-3
CSVIGYSYEQYF | TRBV29-1
CSARVPDGGEGPLHF | TRBV20-1
CASSPLRDLSTDTQYF | TRBV18
CASSPRDGQETQYF | TRBV11-3
CSARDWARQETQYF | TRBV20-1
CASSLEGGTEAFF | TRBV5-1
CASSQSRWLAGFHSYEQYF | TRBV14
CASSGQLDNQPQHF | TRBV12-3/TRBV12-4
CASILGTSRDTQYF | TRBV2
CASSVDLSGELFF | TRBV9
CSVERSRGADTQYF | TRBV29-1
CSVAQGRETQYF | TRBV29-1
CASRAREGTSSETQYF | TRBV12-3/TRBV12-4
CASSGTRGITYTQYF | TRBV6-2/TRBV6-3
CATSRSGTGGSEQFF | TRBV15